This T cell receptor (beta chain) was obtained from a study of T cells in Graves' hyperthyroidism and ophthalmopathy. The V and J ends lost 1 base and 4 bases, in that order; junction bases with no gene match: 12. The germline V gene has CDR1 SEHNR and CDR2 FQNEAQ (reference sequence). The CDR3 extends over 17 amino acids. RNA transcripts yielded amplified TCR beta CDR3 regions. Carried out on the TCR CDR3, a first-round RT-PCR used the HTBI primer set. MiXCR was run by TCRdb on the multiplex PCR reads, yielding one entry per CDR3 protein. This table holds about 620,000 distinct CDR3 sequences, 15% to 20% found once. This clonotype appeared a few times.

This TCR was sampled from a woman younger than 45 with Graves' hyperthyroidism. The chain joins TRBV7-9 to TRBJ1-2; 7 nucleotides agree with TRBD1. Sequenced input: blood. The CDR3 is CASSLVTGTAPTYGYTF. CDR3 nucleotide sequence: TGTGCCAGCAGCTTAGTCACCGGGACAGCACCCACCTATGGCTACACCTTC.